This T cell receptor beta chain was captured by sequencing in a study of T cell repertoires in cytomegalovirus infection (dated by TCRdb to between 2019 and 2020). Study-level background: Recently identified HLA-C-restricted CMV epitopes, whose presentation resists viral immunomodulation, were targeted by peptide stimulations together with well-studied HLA-B-restricted epitopes. Donor HLA type was relevant to the analysis, because carriage of CMV infection together with the matching HLA type was indicated by public TCR beta signatures.

For this clonotype: Its cognate antigen has yet to be identified. Per-base quality was not reported, and no clone a single base away is much larger than it.

Sample treatment or condition, as interpreted from the label and publication: in vitro stimulation with specific CMV peptide epitopes to enrich CMV-specific T cells. On the study overall, not on this receptor specifically: In both this cohort and an independent cohort of several hundred donors, the cumulative frequency of public TCR beta family members distinguished carriers of CMV infection plus the relevant HLA type. The ex vivo response was dominated by HLA-C-restricted CMV-specific TCR beta clonotypes, which also provided the single most frequent clonotype in two of eight donors.

These reads were obtained on an Illumina HiSeq 1500. The public reads were reanalyzed by TCRdb: fastp trimming at Q25, MiXCR alignment, in-frame beta chains only. Under each unique CDR3 protein, matching rows form one entry showing the most common genes and DNA. This sample has 400,000 to 600,000 distinct CDR3 sequences in its table, and approximately 42% of those were observed once. The ten largest clonotypes hold about two fifths of the sample. The germline V gene (reference sequence) yields SGHKS for CDR1 and YYEKEE for CDR2. Including cysteine and phenylalanine, the CDR3 has 13 amino acids. The sequence is cut down to CDR3 DNA, 39 bases in frame from base 1. V is shortened by 6 bases, J by 6 bases, and the region joining them spans 14 bases.

The sample was cultured PBMCs, taken from culture after CMV antigen stimulation. The chain is assembled from TRBV5-5 and TRBJ2-3; confidence is insufficient to name the D gene. The source is a human donor in good health (CMV status not recorded). Some clones in this sample may be carry-over from other donors' samples. The CDR3 here reads CASIGPLGDTQYF. The bases are TGTGCCAGCATAGGTCCCCTGGGGGATACGCAGTATTTT.